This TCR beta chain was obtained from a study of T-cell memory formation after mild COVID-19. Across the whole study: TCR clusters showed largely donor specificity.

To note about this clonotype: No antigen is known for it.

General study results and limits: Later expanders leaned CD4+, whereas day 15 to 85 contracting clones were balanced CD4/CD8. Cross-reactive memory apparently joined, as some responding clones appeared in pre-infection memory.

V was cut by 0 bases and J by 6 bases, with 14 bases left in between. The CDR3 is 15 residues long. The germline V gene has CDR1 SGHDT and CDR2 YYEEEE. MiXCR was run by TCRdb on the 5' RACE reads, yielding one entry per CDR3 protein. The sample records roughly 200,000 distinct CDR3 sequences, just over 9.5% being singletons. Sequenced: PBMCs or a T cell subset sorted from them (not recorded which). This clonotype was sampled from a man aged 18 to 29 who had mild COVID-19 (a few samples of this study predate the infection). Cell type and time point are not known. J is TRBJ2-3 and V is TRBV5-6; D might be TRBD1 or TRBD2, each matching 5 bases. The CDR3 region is CASSLDLGRPDTQYF. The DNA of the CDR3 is TGTGCCAGCAGCTTGGATCTGGGACGGCCGGATACGCAGTATTTT. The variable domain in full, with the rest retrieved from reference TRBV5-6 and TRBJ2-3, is DAGVTQSPTHLIKTRGQQVTLRCSPKSGHDTVSWYQQALGQGPQFIFQYYEEEERQRGNFPDRFSGHQFPNYSSELNVNALLLGDSALYLCASSLDLGRPDTQYFGPGTRLTVL.